This T cell receptor (beta chain) was sequenced during a study of blood T cell repertoires in COVID-19. Study context: PBMCs, B-cell-depleted T cells, or T cells provided the cDNA or gDNA that made up the material.

Authors' analysis steps: Reference gene primer amplification gave nucleated cell count estimates. Generated by immunoSEQ multiplex PCR, the TCRdb table keeps only in-frame clones and is missing some. That table is the source of V, J and clone size, and D and trimming were worked out from the DNA. Of hundreds of thousands of clones in the sample, 80% to 90% were seen once. This CDR3 spans 16 amino acids. In germline, CDR1 is KGHDR, CDR2 SFDVKD. Germline trimming cut 4 bases from V and 5 bases from J; bases unmatched to any gene: 8. The chain combines TRBV24-1 with TRBJ2-5; 11 nucleotides agree with TRBD1. This receptor was identified in an elderly man with acute or convalescent COVID-19. The sequenced sample consisted of peripheral blood. The CDR3 coding sequence is TGTGCCACCAGTGACCGCGGACAGGGGGCTGTGGAGACCCAGTACTTC. Encoded protein: CATSDRGQGAVETQYF.